The T cell receptor (beta chain) under discussion was sequenced for a study of blood T cell repertoires in COVID-19. The wider study: The United States, Italy and Spain were the sources of the acute and convalescent COVID-19 samples. From T cells, B-cell-depleted T cells, or PBMCs came the material, which was cDNA or gDNA.

Per the original methods: By means of reference gene primer amplification, nucleated cell counts were estimated. Assay used: immunoSEQ multiplex PCR; TCRdb lists only in-frame clones, some missing. V and J calls and clone size come straight from that table; D and trimming were deduced from the DNA. The sample has around 100,000 clones; 70% to 90% are singletons. This CDR3 has 15 residues. CDR1 and CDR2 from the germline V gene are SGDLS and YYNGEE. Losses at the gene ends were 4 bases for V and 6 bases for J; bases not matched to a gene: 7. J is TRBJ1-6 and V is TRBV9; TRBD1 matches 7 bases. The sample comprised peripheral blood. This receptor was obtained from a man over 45 in a cohort sampled during active COVID-19. Here the CDR3 DNA reads TGTGCCAGCAGCTTCGGGACAGAATTTAATTCACCCCTCCACTTT. Translating gives CASSFGTEFNSPLHF.